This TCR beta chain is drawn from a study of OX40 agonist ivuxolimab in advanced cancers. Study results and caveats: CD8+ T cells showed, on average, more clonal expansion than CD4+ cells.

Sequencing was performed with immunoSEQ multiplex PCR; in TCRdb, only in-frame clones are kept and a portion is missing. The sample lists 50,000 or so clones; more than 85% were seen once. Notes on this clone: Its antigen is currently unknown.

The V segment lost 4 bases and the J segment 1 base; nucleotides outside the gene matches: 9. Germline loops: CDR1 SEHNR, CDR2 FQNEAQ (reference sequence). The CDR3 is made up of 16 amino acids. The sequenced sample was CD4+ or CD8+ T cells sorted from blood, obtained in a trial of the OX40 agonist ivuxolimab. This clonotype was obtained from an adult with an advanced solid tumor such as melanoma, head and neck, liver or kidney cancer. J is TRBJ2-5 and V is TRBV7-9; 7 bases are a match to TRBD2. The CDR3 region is CASSSSLLALQETQYF. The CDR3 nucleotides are TGTGCCAGCAGCTCCTCTCTACTAGCGCTCCAAGAGACCCAGTACTTC.